This record concerns one T cell receptor (beta chain) sequence. These data come from a study of blood T cell repertoires in COVID-19. Germline CDR1 and CDR2: SEHNR and FQNEAQ (reference sequence). Trimming removed 5 bases from V and 6 bases from J; junction bases left unmatched: 22. The CDR3 runs 19 residues. Study processing details: Amplified reference gene primers provided the basis for estimating nucleated cell counts. Sequencing used immunoSEQ multiplex PCR; TCRdb keeps in-frame clones, though not all of them. V and J calls plus clone size are reproduced from that table; the DNA served to infer D and trimming. The sample yields about 83,000 clones, 86% seen once.

This chain connects TRBV7-9 to TRBJ2-7; 10 bases align to TRBD2. Sequenced sample: peripheral blood. The source of this sequence is an elderly woman in a cohort sampled during active or convalescent COVID-19. CDR3 protein: CASSIGPGLARIVSVEQYF. Written as DNA, the CDR3 is TGTGCCAGCAGCATTGGACCGGGACTAGCGAGAATAGTTTCGGTCGAGCAGTACTTC.